The rows below give T cell receptor beta chains drawn from one sample of a study of T cell responses to AZD1222 COVID-19 vaccine. TCRdb's copy holds only in-frame clones and misses some; the assay was immunoSEQ multiplex PCR. The sample lists 90,000 to 120,000 clones, more than 85% occurring once. Sequenced here: peripheral blood, sampled on day 0 of AZD1222 vaccination. The receptors derive from an adult in good health. CDR3s include the opening cysteine and the closing phenylalanine or tryptophan. A D gene is named only where the DNA matches it firmly. Size tells how often a clone was seen (once, few, many) or the class of an expanded clone, and some rows leave it out.

d_call	clone_size	cdr3_length	j_call	v_call	cdr3_aa	cdr3_nt
TRBD2	NA	16	TRBJ2-7	TRBV5-4	CASSTQGSGSPYEQYF	TGTGCCAGCAGCACGCAAGGGAGCGGGAGCCCCTACGAGCAGTACTTC
TRBD2	NA	13	TRBJ2-7	TRBV29-1	CSVAPRREDEQYF	TGCAGCGTTGCCCCACGGCGGGAGGACGAGCAGTACTTC
NA	NA	13	TRBJ2-7	TRBV6-5	CASSYSGAYEQYF	TGTGCCAGCAGTTACTCGGGAGCCTACGAGCAGTACTTC
TRBD2	NA	16	TRBJ2-5	TRBV28	CASSPGTSGGAETQYF	TGTGCCAGCAGTCCGGGGACTAGCGGGGGGGCGGAGACCCAGTACTTC
NA	NA	15	TRBJ1-2	TRBV6-5	CASRRNLREVGGYTF	TGTGCCAGCAGGAGGAACCTGAGGGAGGTCGGTGGCTACACCTTC
NA	once	16	TRBJ1-3	TRBV2	CASSDRTHVAGNTIYF	TGTGCCAGCAGTGACCGGACGCATGTAGCTGGAAACACCATATATTTT
NA	NA	18	TRBJ1-3	TRBV21-1	CASSKELEDFHSGNTIYF	TGTGCCAGCAGCAAAGAACTGGAGGATTTTCACTCTGGAAACACCATATATTTT
TRBD1	NA	14	TRBJ2-3	TRBV10-1	CASSRDRGTDTQYF	TGCGCCAGCAGCCGGGACAGGGGCACAGATACGCAGTATTTT
NA	NA	16	TRBJ1-2	TRBV7-9	CASSLGGWQEVFGYTF	TGTGCCAGCAGCTTAGGAGGTTGGCAGGAGGTTTTCGGCTACACCTTC
TRBD2	once	13	TRBJ2-7	TRBV19	CASAGVTLIEQYF	TGTGCCAGTGCGGGAGTAACCCTAATAGAGCAGTACTTC
TRBD1	once	14	TRBJ2-1	TRBV6-5	CASSYGGQHNEQFF	TGTGCCAGCAGTTACGGGGGACAGCACAATGAGCAGTTCTTC
NA	NA	13	TRBJ2-5	TRBV27	CASSPVATETQYF	TGTGCCAGCAGTCCCGTGGCTACGGAGACCCAGTACTTC
TRBD2	NA	14	TRBJ2-2	TRBV2	CAAHSGRDTGELFF	TGTGCCGCCCATAGCGGGAGGGACACCGGGGAGCTGTTTTTT
NA	few	12	TRBJ2-1	TRBV14	CASSQYYNEQFF	TGTGCCAGCAGCCAATACTACAATGAGCAGTTCTTC
NA	NA	13	TRBJ2-2	TRBV12-5	CASAAPGTGELFF	TGTGCTAGTGCCGCCCCGGGCACCGGGGAGCTGTTTTTT
NA	NA	15	TRBJ2-2	TRBV7-2	CASSLETQATGELFF	TGTGCCAGCAGCTTAGAGACTCAGGCCACCGGGGAGCTGTTTTTT
NA	NA	14	TRBJ2-3	TRBV6-2/TRBV6-3	CASSYLTSTDTQYF	TGTGCCAGCAGTTACCTTACTAGCACAGATACGCAGTATTTT
NA	once	12	TRBJ1-5	TRBV7-2	CASSLQRQPQHF	TGTGCCAGCAGCTTACAAAGGCAGCCCCAGCATTTT
NA	few	13	TRBJ2-7	TRBV18	CASSPANSYEQYF	TGTGCCAGCTCACCGGCAAACAGTTACGAGCAGTACTTC
TRBD1	NA	12	TRBJ1-1	TRBV3-1/TRBV3-2	CASSRDSTEAFF	TGTGCCAGCAGCCGGGACAGCACTGAAGCTTTCTTT